The clone carrying this T cell receptor (beta chain) was seen just once. Antigen specificity is unknown. These data originate in a study of cytomegalovirus exposure and HLA in healthy donors. Notes on the study in general: Diagnosis of cytomegalovirus status made by the classifier reportedly showed high specificity and sensitivity.

The primer mix had 60 Vbeta and 13 Jbeta primers. Assay used: immunoSEQ multiplex PCR; TCRdb lists only in-frame clones, some missing. The table includes over 45,000 clones, 65% to 90% detected once. Trimming shortened V by 6 bases and J by 5 bases, and 11 bases separated the two germline ends. CDR3 length: 14 residues. In germline, CDR1 is MNHEY, CDR2 SMNVEV (reference sequence). This clonotype was obtained from a man aged 30 to 45 in good health and CMV-seronegative. The sequencing sample was made of PBMCs. The rearrangement links TRBV27 to TRBJ1-6, with D uncertain. The CDR3 sequence: CASSLVADNSPLHF. CDR3 coding DNA: TGTGCCAGCAGCCTCGTGGCAGATAATTCACCCCTCCACTTT.